This T cell receptor beta chain originates from a study of T cell clonality in common variable immunodeficiency. The study, taken as a whole, reports: Common variable immunodeficiency TCR beta sequences reportedly had fewer deletions and N-nucleotide insertions. What drives increased CVID clonality needs T cell subpopulation sequencing.

Trimming removed 6 bases from V and 5 bases from J, with 7 bases in between. This CDR3 contains 12 residues. Germline lookup yields CDR1 LNHDA and CDR2 SQIVND (reference sequence). The table lists this clone with many counts. Its antigen remains unknown. The read falls 3 residues short of the CDR3 end, and the missing part is taken from the germline J gene. Control and CVID samples contributed equal amounts of genomic DNA. Profiling relied on immunoSEQ multiplex PCR, and the TCRdb table lists in-frame clones only, not all of them. The table lists 51,000 or so clones, no singletons, with 2% to 2.5% in the top ten.

Sequencing was carried out using peripheral blood mononuclear cells. The clonotype originates from a person between 18 and 69 years old in good health. The J gene is TRBJ2-2, the V gene TRBV19; no firm D call. CDR3 region: CASREGTGELFF. CDR3 bases read: TGTGCCAGTAGAGAAGGGACCGGGGAG.